The rows below give T cell receptor beta chains drawn from one sample of a study of CD8+ T cells in alopecia areata. Sequenced by immunoSEQ multiplex PCR; TCRdb stores in-frame clones only, minus some. The sample contains some 240,000 clones, around three fifths of which appear only once. Sample: CD4+ T cells sorted from blood, taken at week 0. These receptor sequences come from a human donor with alopecia areata. Both conserved end residues are part of each CDR3. The order of the fields is V gene, CDR3 length, clone size, D gene, J gene, CDR3 DNA, CDR3 protein. The D gene is left open where the match is weak. For some rows the clone size is stated as once, few or many, or as a class when expanded; others skip it.

TRBV27	13	.	.	TRBJ2-2	TGTGCCAGCAGACTTACCGGGACCGGGGAGCTGTTTTTT	CASRLTGTGELFF
TRBV30	16	.	.	TRBJ1-2	TGTGCCTGGAGTTTGGCGATGGGGGGCACGTACTATGGCTACACCTTC	CAWSLAMGGTYYGYTF
TRBV11-2	15	few	.	TRBJ1-5	TGTGCCAGCAGCTTGGACCCCACTGGCAATCAGCCCCAGCATTTT	CASSLDPTGNQPQHF
TRBV28	15	.	TRBD2	TRBJ2-7	TGTGCCAGCAGTTCCCCTAGCGGGAGGTCCTACGAGCAGTACTTC	CASSSPSGRSYEQYF
TRBV29-1	16	.	.	TRBJ2-3	TGCAGCGTGACCAATACCCCGGGACAAAGCACAGATACGCAGTATTTT	CSVTNTPGQSTDTQYF
TRBV29-1	14	few	.	TRBJ1-1	TGCAGCGTCAAACTGCCGGCGGGGGACACTGAAGCTTTCTTT	CSVKLPAGDTEAFF
TRBV30	14	.	TRBD1	TRBJ1-5	TGTGCCTGGAGTTCTGCAGGGGGTGCAGGGCCCCAGCATTTT	CAWSSAGGAGPQHF
TRBV30	14	.	TRBD2	TRBJ2-1	TGTGCCTGGGGAGCGGGGGGGCCTAACAATGAGCAGTTCTTC	CAWGAGGPNNEQFF
TRBV29-1	13	few	.	TRBJ2-6	TGCAGCGTTGCCCTCCCCGGGGCCAACGTCCTGACTTTC	CSVALPGANVLTF
TRBV4-1	16	.	TRBD2	TRBJ2-7	TGCGCCAGCAGCGAGTTTCCAGCGGGGATCTCCTACGAGCAGTACTTC	CASSEFPAGISYEQYF
TRBV30	14	.	.	TRBJ1-3	TGTGCCTGCTACCAAATGGAGTCTGGAAACACCATATATTTT	CACYQMESGNTIYF
TRBV6-5	14	many	.	TRBJ1-1	TGTGCCAGCAGGCCTCCGACTGTTAGCGCTGAAGCTTTCTTT	CASRPPTVSAEAFF
TRBV29-1	13	.	.	TRBJ1-2	TGCAGCGTGACGGGACTGCTTAACTATGGCTACACCTTC	CSVTGLLNYGYTF
TRBV7-9	12	.	.	TRBJ2-7	TGTGCCAGCAGCCTACAGGGTTACGAGCAGTACTTC	CASSLQGYEQYF
TRBV29-1	13	.	.	TRBJ2-1	TGCAGCGTTTCCCGGGCCGCGCCCAATGAGCAGTTCTTC	CSVSRAAPNEQFF
TRBV19	17	.	.	TRBJ1-5	TGTGCCAGTAGTATACAGAACCAGGGGTTGAGCAATCAGCCCCAGCATTTT	CASSIQNQGLSNQPQHF
TRBV6-5	16	few	TRBD1	TRBJ1-1	TGTGCCAGCAGTTACTCTTCGACAGGGGGCATCGCTGAAGCTTTCTTT	CASSYSSTGGIAEAFF
TRBV10-3	14	.	.	TRBJ1-5	TGTGCCACCGCGGACAGCCAGGGCAATCAGCCCCAGCATTTT	CATADSQGNQPQHF
TRBV15	14	.	TRBD1	TRBJ1-1	TGTGCCACCAGCACACAGGGGGGGAACACTGAAGCTTTCTTT	CATSTQGGNTEAFF
TRBV2	14	few	TRBD1	TRBJ2-7	TGTGCCAGCAGCGAGGACAGGTACTCCTACGAGCAGTACTTC	CASSEDRYSYEQYF
TRBV29-1	13	few	TRBD1	TRBJ1-1	TGCAGCACACTCGGACAGGGAAAGACTGAAGCTTTCTTT	CSTLGQGKTEAFF
TRBV30	13	.	.	TRBJ1-2	TGTGCCTGGAGCCACACGACAGCCTATGGCTACACCTTC	CAWSHTTAYGYTF